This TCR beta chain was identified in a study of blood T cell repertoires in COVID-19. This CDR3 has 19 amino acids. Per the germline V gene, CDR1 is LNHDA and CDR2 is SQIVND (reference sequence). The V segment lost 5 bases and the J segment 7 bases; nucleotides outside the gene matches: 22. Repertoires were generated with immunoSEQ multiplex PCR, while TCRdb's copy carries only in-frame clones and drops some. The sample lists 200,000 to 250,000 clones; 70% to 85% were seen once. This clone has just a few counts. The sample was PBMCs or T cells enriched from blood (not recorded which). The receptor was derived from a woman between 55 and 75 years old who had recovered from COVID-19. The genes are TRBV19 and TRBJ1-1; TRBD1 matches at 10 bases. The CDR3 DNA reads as TGTGCCAGTAGTTCCCGCCCCCCCGGGACAGGGGTCCCTGAGAATGAAGCTTTCTTT. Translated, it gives CASSSRPPGTGVPENEAFF. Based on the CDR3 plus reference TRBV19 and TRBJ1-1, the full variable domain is DGGITQSPKYLFRKEGQNVTLSCEQNLNHDAMYWYRQDPGQGLRLIYYSQIVNDFQKGDIAEGYSVSREKKESFPLTVTSAQKNPTAFYLCASSSRPPGTGVPENEAFFGQGTRLTVV.